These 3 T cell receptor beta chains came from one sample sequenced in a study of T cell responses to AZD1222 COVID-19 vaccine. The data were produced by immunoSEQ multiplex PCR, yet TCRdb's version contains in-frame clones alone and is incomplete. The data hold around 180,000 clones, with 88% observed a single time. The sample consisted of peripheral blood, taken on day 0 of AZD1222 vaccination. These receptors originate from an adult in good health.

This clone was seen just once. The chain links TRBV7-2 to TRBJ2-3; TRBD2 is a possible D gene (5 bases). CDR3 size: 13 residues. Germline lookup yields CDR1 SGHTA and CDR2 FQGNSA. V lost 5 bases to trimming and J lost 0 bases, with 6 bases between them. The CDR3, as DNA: TGTGCCAGCAGCGAGGGCAGCACAGATACGCAGTATTTT. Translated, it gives CASSEGSTDTQYF.

CDR3 residues: CASSVASGGSYEQYF. The CDR3 coding sequence is TGTGCCAGCAGCGTAGCAAGCGGGGGGTCGTACGAGCAGTACTTC. The J gene is TRBJ2-7, the V gene TRBV9; 9 positions agree with TRBD2. V lost 0 bases to trimming and J lost 4 bases; unmatched junction nucleotides: 5. CDR1 and CDR2 from the germline V gene are SGDLS and YYNGEE. The CDR3 consists of 15 residues.

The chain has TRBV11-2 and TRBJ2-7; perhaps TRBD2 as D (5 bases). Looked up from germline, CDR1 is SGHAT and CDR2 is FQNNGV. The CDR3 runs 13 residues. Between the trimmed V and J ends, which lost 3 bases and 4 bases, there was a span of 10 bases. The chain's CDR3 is CASSLEVLYEQYF. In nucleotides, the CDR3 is TGTGCCAGCAGCTTGGAGGTTCTATACGAGCAGTACTTC.